This TCR beta chain was sequenced during a study of cytomegalovirus exposure and HLA in healthy donors. PCR primers comprised 60 Vbeta and 13 Jbeta primers. The protocol was immunoSEQ multiplex PCR, while the TCRdb copy is restricted to in-frame clones and leaves out a portion. The sample has 55,000 to 65,000 clones; over 75% are singletons. Trimming pared 2 bases from V and 4 bases from J, leaving 11 bases between. The CDR3 runs to 14 residues. Germline V CDR1 and CDR2: MNHNS, SASEGT. The chain has TRBV6-1 and TRBJ1-1; no definite D call. The TCR comes from a male donor in good health and CMV-seronegative. The specimen sequenced was PBMCs. Here the CDR3 DNA reads TGTGCCAGCAGTGAATGGAATGGGCCCACTGAAGCTTTCTTT. Translating gives CASSEWNGPTEAFF.